These 15 T cell receptor beta chains were all obtained from the same sample, sequenced in a study of healthy donors' naive CD4 and CD8 T cells. TCR libraries were built from 450 to 650 ng of total RNA by linear amplification. MiXCR was run by TCRdb on the reads, yielding one entry per CDR3 protein. This sample has about 180,000 distinct CDR3 sequences; 65% to 80% occur once, and the top ten carry less than 2.5%. Sequencing used naive CD4+ and CD8+ T cells sorted from blood, pooled from several donors. The receptors shown here come from a pool of human donors in good health; the sample pools cells from several healthy donors.

The chain combines TRBV19 with TRBJ2-1; D call uncertain. The germline V gene encodes CDR1 LNHDA and CDR2 SQIVND (reference sequence). The CDR3 is 15 amino acids. Trimming cost V 1 base and J 6 bases, with 13 bases left between them. As DNA, the CDR3 is TGTGCCAGTAGTATAGCTCTATTAGTGGGCAATGAGCAGTTCTTC. This gives the protein CASSIALLVGNEQFF.

The V call is TRBV4-2, the J call TRBJ2-5; unclear D gene. CDR3 length: 17 amino acids. V was trimmed by 0 bases and J by 3 bases, leaving 17 bases between them. Looked up from germline, CDR1 is LGHNA and CDR2 is YNFKEQ. CDR3 residues: CASSQDYQILSKETQYF. The CDR3 DNA sequence: TGTGCCAGCAGCCAAGATTACCAGATACTAAGCAAAGAGACCCAGTACTTC.

CDR3 protein: CASSAPGQGINSPLHF. CDR3 nucleotide sequence: TGTGCCAGTAGTGCCCCGGGACAGGGCATCAATTCACCCCTCCACTTT. The rearrangement links TRBV19 to TRBJ1-6; TRBD1 matches 9 bases. The CDR3 covers 16 residues. Trimming cost V 5 bases and J 7 bases; bases outside gene matches: 9. Germline loops: CDR1 LNHDA, CDR2 SQIVND (reference sequence).

This chain connects TRBV19 to TRBJ2-7; 13 bases agree with TRBD2. V was clipped by 4 bases and J by 2 bases; unmatched bases: 5. CDR3 length: 16 residues. Germline V gives CDR1 LNHDA, CDR2 SQIVND (reference sequence). As DNA, the CDR3 is TGTGCCAGTAGTAGCTTGACTAGCGGGGGGCCCTACGAGCAGTACTTC. Amino acid sequence: CASSSLTSGGPYEQYF.

In this sample, this clonotype turned up a few times. The chain joins TRBV19 to TRBJ2-1; 11 bases fit TRBD2. Germline loops: CDR1 LNHDA, CDR2 SQIVND (reference sequence). Losses at the gene ends were 3 bases for V and 7 bases for J; bases not matched to a gene: 5. CDR3 size: 15 residues. This chain's CDR3 is CASSISSGGQNEQFF. The CDR3 region has the DNA TGTGCCAGTAGTATCTCTAGCGGGGGGCAGAATGAGCAGTTCTTC.

This rearrangement joins TRBV12-3 or TRBV12-4 to TRBJ2-3; unclear D gene. V was cut by 2 bases and J by 9 bases, with 21 bases left in between. This CDR3 spans 16 amino acids. The chain's CDR3 is CASSLRSRPRIETQYF. The CDR3 nucleotides read TGTGCCAGCAGTTTAAGGTCACGACCAAGAATAGAAACGCAGTATTTT.

The V gene is TRBV5-1, the J gene TRBJ1-1; 7 bases match TRBD1. The V and J ends lost 5 bases and 6 bases, in that order; junction bases with no gene match: 4. CDR3 length equals 12 residues. CDR1 is SGHRS and CDR2 is YFSETQ in the germline V gene. For the CDR3, the DNA is TGCGCCAGCAGACCAGACAGGGCTGAAGCTTTCTTT. Translated, it gives CASRPDRAEAFF.

This rearrangement joins TRBV7-8 to TRBJ2-7, with a weak D call TRBD2 (5 bases). The CDR3 covers 15 residues. V lost 0 bases and J 1 base, leaving 10 bases between the germline ends. CDR1 SGHVS and CDR2 FQNEAQ come from the germline V gene. CDR3 protein: CASSLAGVLSYEQYF. CDR3 nucleotide sequence: TGTGCCAGCAGCTTAGCGGGAGTTCTTTCCTACGAGCAGTACTTC.

This chain joins TRBV6-1 and TRBJ2-7; TRBD1 agrees at 9 bases. Germline loops: CDR1 MNHNS, CDR2 SASEGT. CDR3 length: 14 amino acids. J was trimmed by 4 bases and V by 7 bases; bases with no gene match: 8. CDR3 DNA: TGTGCCAGCACCCTAGGGACAGGGCAGTACGAGCAGTACTTC. Translation: CASTLGTGQYEQYF.

V gene TRBV5-5 combines with J gene TRBJ1-1; D gene unclear. Trimming cost V 1 base and J 2 bases, with 6 bases left between them. CDR1 and CDR2 (germline): SGHKS, YYEKEE (reference sequence). This CDR3 is built from 13 residues. CDR3 region: CASSLRVNTEAFF. CDR3 bases: TGTGCCAGCAGCTTGAGGGTTAACACTGAAGCTTTCTTT.

The chain recombines TRBV20-1 with TRBJ2-3; 11 nucleotides align to TRBD2. Unmatched junction bases numbered 1, after V lost 3 bases and J lost 5 bases. CDR3 length equals 13 residues. Germline V gene sequence: CDR1 DFQATT, CDR2 SNEGSKA (reference sequence). The CDR3 spells CSASGLAGDTQYF. In nucleotides, the CDR3 is TGCAGTGCTAGCGGACTAGCGGGAGATACGCAGTATTTT.

The chain has TRBV6-5 and TRBJ1-6; D not resolved. Deletions cut 6 bases from V and 7 bases from J, with 31 bases between. The CDR3 contains 20 residues. Germline-derived CDR1 and CDR2 are MNHEY and SVGAGI. Written as DNA, the CDR3 is TGTGCCAGCAGCCCCCCTCTCGTAACAAGTTCCATCGTCTTAAATTCACCCCTCCACTTT. This translates into CASSPPLVTSSIVLNSPLHF.

J is TRBJ2-7 and V is TRBV6-5; D gene ambiguous. Germline V CDR1 and CDR2: MNHEY, SVGAGI. There are 16 residues in the CDR3. Trimming pared 0 bases from V and 1 base from J, leaving 13 bases between. The CDR3 DNA reads TGTGCCAGCAGTTACTCGGAAGAGTCGACTTCCTACGAGCAGTACTTC. It is translated as CASSYSEESTSYEQYF.

Here the CDR3 reads CASRDREGWDGNEQFF. CDR3 nucleotides: TGTGCCAGTAGGGACAGGGAGGGATGGGACGGCAATGAGCAGTTCTTC. The rearrangement links TRBV19 to TRBJ2-1, with D possibly TRBD1 on 8 matching bases. CDR3 length: 16 amino acids. CDR1 LNHDA and CDR2 SQIVND come from the germline V gene (reference sequence). V lost 6 bases, J lost 6 bases, and 21 bases lay in between. The full variable domain, completed using reference TRBV19 and TRBJ2-1, is DGGITQSPKYLFRKEGQNVTLSCEQNLNHDAMYWYRQDPGQGLRLIYYSQIVNDFQKGDIAEGYSVSREKKESFPLTVTSAQKNPTAFYLCASRDREGWDGNEQFFGPGTRLTVL.

V is TRBV29-1 and J is TRBJ2-3, with a weak D call TRBD2 (5 bases). Per germline, CDR1 SQVTM and CDR2 ANQGSEA. This CDR3 is built from 13 residues. V was trimmed by 7 bases and J by 2 bases, leaving 13 bases between them. This chain's CDR3 is CSAPGVLTDTQYF. The CDR3, as DNA: TGCAGCGCCCCCGGGGTGCTCACAGATACGCAGTATTTT.